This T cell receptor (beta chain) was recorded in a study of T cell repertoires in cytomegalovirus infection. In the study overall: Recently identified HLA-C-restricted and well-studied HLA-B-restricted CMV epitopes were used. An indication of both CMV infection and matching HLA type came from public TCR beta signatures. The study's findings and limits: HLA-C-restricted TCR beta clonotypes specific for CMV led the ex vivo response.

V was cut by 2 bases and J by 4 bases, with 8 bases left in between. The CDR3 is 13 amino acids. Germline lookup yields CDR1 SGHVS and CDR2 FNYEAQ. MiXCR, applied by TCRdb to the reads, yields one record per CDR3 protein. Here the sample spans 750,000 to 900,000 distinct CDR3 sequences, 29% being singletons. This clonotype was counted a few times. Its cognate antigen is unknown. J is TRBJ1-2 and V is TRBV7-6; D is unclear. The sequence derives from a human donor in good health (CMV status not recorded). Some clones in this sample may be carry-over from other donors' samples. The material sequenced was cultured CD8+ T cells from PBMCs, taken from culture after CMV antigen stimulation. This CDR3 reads CASSLPRFYGYTF. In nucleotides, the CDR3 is TGTGCCAGCAGCTTACCCAGGTTCTATGGCTACACCTTC. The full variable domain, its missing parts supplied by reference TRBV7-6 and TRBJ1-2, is GAGVSQSPRYKVTKRGQDVALRCDPISGHVSLYWYRQALGQGPEFLTYFNYEAQQDKSGLPNDRFSAERPEGSISTLTIQRTEQRDSAMYRCASSLPRFYGYTFGSGTRLTVV.